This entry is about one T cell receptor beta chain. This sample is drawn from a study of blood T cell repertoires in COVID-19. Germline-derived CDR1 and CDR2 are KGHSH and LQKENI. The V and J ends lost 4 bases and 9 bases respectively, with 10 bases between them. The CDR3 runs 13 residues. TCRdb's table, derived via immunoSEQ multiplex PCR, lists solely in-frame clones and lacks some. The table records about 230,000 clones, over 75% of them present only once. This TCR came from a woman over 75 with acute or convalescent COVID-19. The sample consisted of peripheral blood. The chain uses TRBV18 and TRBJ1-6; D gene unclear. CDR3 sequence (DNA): TGTGCCAGCTCACTGGATGGCGGTTCACCCCTCCACTTT. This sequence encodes CASSLDGGSPLHF.